These 32 T cell receptor beta chains share one sample of origin, sequenced in a study of graft-versus-host responses after intestinal transplantation. Measured with immunoSEQ multiplex PCR; TCRdb has only the in-frame clones, and not every one. The table lists some 90,000 clones, roughly 80% of them singletons. No antigen is known for these receptors. This sample comprised unstimulated CD4+ T cells sorted from spleen or lymph node cells, obtained before intestinal transplant. Receptors originate from a human donor who received an intestinal transplant.

The chain carries TRBV6-1 and TRBJ2-3; TRBD2 matches 8 bases. Trimming took 2 bases from V and 0 from J; bases not matched to a gene: 4. Germline V CDR1 and CDR2: MNHNS, SASEGT. The CDR3 loop spans 16 amino acids. CDR3 in DNA: TGTGCCAGCAGTGAACGGGGGGGGGTTAGCACAGATACGCAGTATTTT. Its protein product is CASSERGGVSTDTQYF.

CDR3 region: CASSWGTSEETQYF. CDR3 DNA: TGTGCCAGCAGCTGGGGGACTAGCGAGGAGACCCAGTACTTC. The chain links TRBV5-8 to TRBJ2-5; 10 bases are a match to TRBD2. The J segment lost 5 bases and the V segment lost 3 bases, leaving 4 bases of the junction unmatched. This CDR3 is 14 amino acids long. Per germline, CDR1 SGHTS and CDR2 YDEGEE.

The V call is TRBV11-2, the J call TRBJ2-7, with 13 bases identical to TRBD2. The germline gives CDR1 SGHAT, CDR2 FQNNGV. The CDR3 has 18 amino acids. V trimming: 5 bases; J trimming: 3 bases; junction bases outside the gene matches: 13. The CDR3 here is CASSQVRTSGRVYYEQYF. The CDR3 nucleotides read TGTGCCAGCAGCCAGGTCAGGACTAGCGGGAGAGTGTACTACGAGCAGTACTTC. The full variable domain, completed using reference TRBV11-2 and TRBJ2-7, is EAGVAQSPRYKIIEKRQSVAFWCNPISGHATLYWYQQILGQGPKLLIQFQNNGVVDDSQLPKDRFSAERLKGVDSTLKIQPAKLEDSAVYLCASSQVRTSGRVYYEQYFGPGTRLTVT.

The CDR3, as DNA: TGTGCCAGCAGCCCGGAGTACGAGCAGTACTTC. As protein: CASSPEYEQYF. The chain links TRBV7-9 to TRBJ2-7, with no clear D. The germline V and J ends were trimmed by 5 bases and 4 bases, with 6 bases remaining between them. CDR3 length: 11 amino acids. Per germline, CDR1 SEHNR and CDR2 FQNEAQ (reference sequence).

The rearrangement links TRBV6-5 to TRBJ1-1; 7 positions match TRBD1. The germline CDR1 and CDR2 sequences are MNHEY and SVGAGI. The CDR3 covers 14 residues. V lost 0 bases and J lost 9; bases outside the gene matches: 7. The DNA of the CDR3 is TGTGCCAGCAGTTACTCGACAGGGATGTCTAAAGCTTTCTTT. Translated, it gives CASSYSTGMSKAFF.

DNA of the CDR3: TGTGCCAGCAGTTTGTTGTCGGGATATAACACCGGGGAGCTGTTTTTT. Translated, it gives CASSLLSGYNTGELFF. V gene TRBV28 combines with J gene TRBJ2-2, with D maybe TRBD2 (5 bases). V gave up 3 bases and J gave up 2 bases, with 13 bases separating them. Germline loops: CDR1 MDHEN, CDR2 SYDVKM. This CDR3 spans 16 amino acids.

This chain links TRBV7-9 with TRBJ2-6; D is uncertain. V gave up 3 bases and J gave up 2 bases, with 11 bases separating them. CDR3 length: 16 amino acids. Per germline, CDR1 SEHNR and CDR2 FQNEAQ (reference sequence). The CDR3 region is CASSFDLSAGANVLTF. CDR3 in DNA: TGTGCCAGCAGCTTTGATCTGAGCGCTGGGGCCAACGTCCTGACTTTC.

J is TRBJ1-1 and V is TRBV10-3; D is possibly TRBD1 (6 bases). Germline V gene lookup returns CDR1 ENHRY and CDR2 SYGVKD. The CDR3 is 15 amino acids. The V end was cut by 0 bases, the J end by 3 bases, with 11 bases between. CDR3 region: CAISESGGGYTEAFF. The CDR3 DNA is TGTGCCATCAGTGAGTCCGGGGGGGGCTACACTGAAGCTTTCTTT.

The chain links TRBV7-8 to TRBJ1-3; D is unresolved. Trimming removed 1 base from V and 7 bases from J, with 5 bases in between. There are 12 residues in the CDR3. Germline lookup yields CDR1 SGHVS and CDR2 FQNEAQ. The DNA of the CDR3 is TGTGCCAGCAGCTTAGTCAGGAACACCATATATTTT. Translating it yields CASSLVRNTIYF.

The chain combines TRBV5-5 with TRBJ2-7, with D perhaps matching TRBD1 (5 bases). Germline V gene sequence: CDR1 SGHKS, CDR2 YYEKEE (reference sequence). V lost 2 bases and J 2 bases, leaving 8 bases between the germline ends. The CDR3 consists of 13 residues. The DNA of the CDR3 is TGTGCCAGCAGCTTACAGGTTACCTACGAGCAGTACTTC. Encoded protein: CASSLQVTYEQYF. Full variable domain (missing parts from reference TRBV5-5 and TRBJ2-7): DAGVTQSPTHLIKTRGQQVTLRCSPISGHKSVSWYQQVLGQGPQFIFQYYEKEERGRGNFPDRFSARQFPNYSSELNVNALLLGDSALYLCASSLQVTYEQYFGPGTRLTVT.

The CDR3 DNA sequence: TGTGCCAGTAGTATTCAAGCGGGAGACTACGAGCAGTACTTC. Protein: CASSIQAGDYEQYF. This chain links TRBV19 with TRBJ2-7, with 8 bases that match TRBD2. The V segment lost 3 bases and the J segment 3 bases; nucleotides outside the gene matches: 4. Germline V gene sequence: CDR1 LNHDA, CDR2 SQIVND (reference sequence). The CDR3 is made up of 14 amino acids.

This chain connects TRBV29-1 to TRBJ2-5; 7 bases are a match to TRBD1. Unmatched junction bases numbered 6, after V lost 6 bases and J lost 2 bases. CDR3 size: 13 residues. CDR1 SQVTM and CDR2 ANQGSEA come from the germline V gene. Here the CDR3 reads CSVDGTVQETQYF. CDR3 DNA: TGCAGCGTCGATGGGACAGTACAAGAGACCCAGTACTTC.

This clone was found a few times. The chain recombines TRBV6-1 with TRBJ2-7; TRBD1 matches at 9 bases. The CDR3 consists of 14 residues. From germline, CDR1 is MNHNS and CDR2 SASEGT. Losses at the gene ends were 6 bases for V and 5 bases for J; bases not matched to a gene: 8. The CDR3 protein is CASRNRDRVNEQYF. The CDR3 coding sequence is TGTGCCAGCAGGAACCGGGACAGGGTAAACGAGCAGTACTTC.

The rearrangement links TRBV1 to TRBJ2-2; the table's D call, TRBD1, has no DNA check behind it. TRBV1 is tagged as a pseudogene. The length of the CDR3 is 16 residues. CDR3 nucleotides: TGCACCAGCAGCCTTCCAGACAGGGAGGACACCGGGGAGCTGTTTTTT. Translation: CTSSLPDREDTGELFF.

The rearrangement uses TRBV5-4 and TRBJ2-3, with TRBD2 matching over 14 bases. This CDR3 is 16 amino acids long. V gave up 3 bases and J gave up 3 bases; unmatched junction bases: 3. The V gene's germline CDR1 is SGHNT and CDR2 YYREEE (reference sequence). CDR3 bases: TGTGCCAGCAGCTGGAGACTAGCGGGGGGGACAGATACGCAGTATTTT. Translated, it gives CASSWRLAGGTDTQYF. Based on the CDR3 plus reference TRBV5-4 and TRBJ2-3, the full variable domain is ETGVTQSPTHLIKTRGQQVTLRCSSQSGHNTVSWYQQALGQGPQFIFQYYREEENGRGNFPPRFSGLQFPNYSSELNVNALELDDSALYLCASSWRLAGGTDTQYFGPGTRLTVL.

V gene TRBV6-1 combines with J gene TRBJ1-5; the D gene is possibly TRBD1 (5 bases). CDR1 is MNHNS and CDR2 is SASEGT in the germline V gene. V gave up 5 bases and J gave up 6 bases, with 14 bases separating them. This CDR3 has 14 residues. DNA of the CDR3: TGTGCCAGCAGTACCCAGGGTGGTGGTCAGCCCCAGCATTTT. This gives the protein CASSTQGGGQPQHF.

The genes are TRBV29-1 and TRBJ2-3, with 7 bases fitting TRBD2. The CDR3 is made up of 14 amino acids. V lost 4 bases to trimming and J lost 0 bases; unmatched junction nucleotides: 4. Germline CDR1 and CDR2: SQVTM and ANQGSEA. CDR3 residues: CSVGFGGSTDTQYF. The DNA for the CDR3 is TGCAGCGTTGGGTTCGGGGGGAGCACAGATACGCAGTATTTT.

This clone was detected once. The rearrangement links TRBV28 to TRBJ1-1; D not certain. The CDR3 is 11 amino acids. Trimming stripped 10 bases from V and 0 bases from J, with 6 bases between. Per germline, CDR1 MDHEN and CDR2 SYDVKM. This CDR3 is CATLLNTEAFF. In nucleotides, the CDR3 is TGTGCCACCCTCCTGAACACTGAAGCTTTCTTT.

The chain recombines TRBV4-2 with TRBJ1-6, with a possible D match to TRBD1 (6 bases). Germline CDR1 reads LGHNA; CDR2 reads YNFKEQ. Trimming left V 1 base short and J 4 bases short, with 11 bases between. This CDR3 comprises 16 residues. This chain's CDR3 is CASSQVSTGYNSPLHF. In DNA, the CDR3 is TGTGCCAGCAGCCAAGTTTCAACAGGGTATAATTCACCCCTCCACTTT.

This clone was observed a single time. This sequence joins TRBV18 and TRBJ2-7; TRBD1 agrees at 10 bases. The J segment lost 5 bases and the V segment lost 2 bases, leaving 9 bases of the junction unmatched. The CDR3 covers 16 residues. CDR1 KGHSH and CDR2 LQKENI come from the germline V gene. CDR3 in DNA: TGTGCCAGCTCACCAAAAGCCGGGACAGGGGTCGACGAGCAGTACTTC. It codes for CASSPKAGTGVDEQYF. The full variable domain, in which reference TRBV18 and TRBJ2-7 provide the parts outside the CDR3, is NAGVMQNPRHLVRRRGQEARLRCSPMKGHSHVYWYRQLPEEGLKFMVYLQKENIIDESGMPKERFSAEFPKEGPSILRIQQVVRGDSAAYFCASSPKAGTGVDEQYFGPGTRLTVT.

This clone has a single count. This chain joins TRBV21-1 and TRBJ2-4; no check of the table's D call, TRBD2, against the DNA was made. TRBV21-1 is marked as a pseudogene. This CDR3 is built from 20 residues. The CDR3 sequence: CASSKRGWELAGERGNIQYF. CDR3 coding DNA: TGTGCCAGCAGCAAAAGGGGGTGGGAACTAGCGGGAGAGAGGGGAAACATTCAGTACTTC.

V usage is TRBV19 and J usage is TRBJ2-3; 10 bases align to TRBD1. CDR1 is LNHDA and CDR2 is SQIVND in the germline V gene (reference sequence). V was clipped by 6 bases and J by 4 bases; unmatched bases: 4. The CDR3 consists of 14 residues. The DNA of the CDR3 is TGTGCCAGTAGATGGACAGGGGGGGCAGATACGCAGTATTTT. Amino acid sequence: CASRWTGGADTQYF.

Concerning this clone itself: Different DNA sequences within this sample yield the same CDR3. The chain joins TRBV20-1 to TRBJ2-5; 7 bases align to TRBD1. The V and J ends lost 6 bases and 4 bases, in that order; junction bases with no gene match: 2. CDR1 and CDR2 (germline): DFQATT, SNEGSKA (reference sequence). This CDR3 comprises 11 residues. In nucleotides, the CDR3 is TGCAGTGCCCGGGACAGAGAGACCCAGTACTTC. Protein: CSARDRETQYF.

The rearrangement uses TRBV5-1 and TRBJ2-3; the match to TRBD2 covers 9 bases. Germline-derived CDR1 and CDR2 are SGHRS and YFSETQ. CDR3 length: 16 residues. The junction had 8 bases not matched to a gene; V was cut back by 0 bases and J by 6 bases. CDR3 coding DNA: TGCGCCAGCAGCTTGGACGCGGGGGGGGGTGCGGATACGCAGTATTTT. Amino acids: CASSLDAGGGADTQYF.

The chain carries TRBV29-1 and TRBJ1-4; 7 bases line up with TRBD1. This CDR3 region has 13 residues. Losses at the gene ends were 7 bases for V and 5 bases for J; bases not matched to a gene: 7. Looked up from germline, CDR1 is SQVTM and CDR2 is ANQGSEA. The CDR3 DNA is TGCAGCGCCCGGGACAGCTTCAATGAAAAACTGTTTTTT. This gives the protein CSARDSFNEKLFF.

The chain is built from TRBV5-1 and TRBJ2-5; 9 bases align to TRBD2. The CDR3 consists of 16 residues. Looked up from germline, CDR1 is SGHRS and CDR2 is YFSETQ. The J segment lost 5 bases and the V segment lost 0 bases, leaving 8 bases of the junction unmatched. CDR3 coding DNA: TGCGCCAGCAGCTTGGGGATAGCGGGGGCTGCGGAGACCCAGTACTTC. Protein product: CASSLGIAGAAETQYF.

The rearrangement uses TRBV4-1 and TRBJ1-2, with 10 bases that match TRBD1. Losses at the gene ends were 1 base for V and 8 bases for J; bases not matched to a gene: 7. Germline-derived CDR1 and CDR2 are MGHRA and YSYEKL. The CDR3 runs to 15 residues. CDR3 DNA: TGCGCCAGCAGCCAAGTAGGGACAGGGGTAAAAGGCTACACCTTC. Encoded protein: CASSQVGTGVKGYTF.

In this sample, this clone turned up once. The chain uses TRBV19 and TRBJ2-2, with D tentatively TRBD1 (5 bases). Trimming stripped 1 base from V and 0 bases from J, with 9 bases between. Per the germline V gene, CDR1 is LNHDA and CDR2 is SQIVND (reference sequence). The CDR3 totals 16 residues. CDR3 in DNA: TGTGCCAGTAGTATAGTAAGGACAACGAACACCGGGGAGCTGTTTTTT. This encodes CASSIVRTTNTGELFF.

The gene calls are TRBV2 and TRBJ2-7, with D possibly matching TRBD2 (6 bases). The ends were cut back, 4 bases at V and 4 bases at J, with 11 bases in the middle. This CDR3 is built from 13 residues. Germline values: CDR1 SNHLY, CDR2 FYNNEI. The CDR3 loop is CASSGEVVYEQYF. Here the CDR3 DNA reads TGTGCCAGCAGTGGGGAGGTGGTTTACGAGCAGTACTTC.

This chain links TRBV28 with TRBJ1-2, with 10 bases matching TRBD1. CDR3 length: 12 residues. Germline V gene data show CDR1 as MDHEN and CDR2 as SYDVKM. V trimming: 10 bases; J trimming: 8 bases; junction bases outside the gene matches: 7. CDR3 DNA sequence: TGTGCCACCGGGGACAGGGGCTACGGCTACACCTTC. It codes for CATGDRGYGYTF.

This chain links TRBV18 with TRBJ2-5, with 12 bases aligning to TRBD2. The germline V gene encodes CDR1 KGHSH and CDR2 LQKENI. Trimming at V came to 1 base and at J to 3 bases, leaving 9 bases not matched to a gene. The CDR3 is 18 amino acids. The CDR3 region has the DNA TGTGCCAGCTCACCACGGCTGAAGACTAGCGGGAGTAAAGAGACCCAGTACTTC. Protein sequence: CASSPRLKTSGSKETQYF.

The J gene is TRBJ2-5, the V gene TRBV28; TRBD2 matches at 8 bases. Germline values: CDR1 MDHEN, CDR2 SYDVKM. The CDR3 is 14 residues long. V lost 9 bases and J lost 1; bases outside the gene matches: 7. CDR3 sequence: CASQTSGPQETQYF. CDR3 in DNA: TGTGCCAGTCAAACTAGCGGACCCCAAGAGACCCAGTACTTC. The full variable domain, completed using reference TRBV28 and TRBJ2-5, is DVKVTQSSRYLVKRTGEKVFLECVQDMDHENMFWYRQDPGLGLRLIYFSYDVKMKEKGDIPEGYSVSREKKERFSLILESASTNQTSMYLCASQTSGPQETQYFGPGTRLLVL.